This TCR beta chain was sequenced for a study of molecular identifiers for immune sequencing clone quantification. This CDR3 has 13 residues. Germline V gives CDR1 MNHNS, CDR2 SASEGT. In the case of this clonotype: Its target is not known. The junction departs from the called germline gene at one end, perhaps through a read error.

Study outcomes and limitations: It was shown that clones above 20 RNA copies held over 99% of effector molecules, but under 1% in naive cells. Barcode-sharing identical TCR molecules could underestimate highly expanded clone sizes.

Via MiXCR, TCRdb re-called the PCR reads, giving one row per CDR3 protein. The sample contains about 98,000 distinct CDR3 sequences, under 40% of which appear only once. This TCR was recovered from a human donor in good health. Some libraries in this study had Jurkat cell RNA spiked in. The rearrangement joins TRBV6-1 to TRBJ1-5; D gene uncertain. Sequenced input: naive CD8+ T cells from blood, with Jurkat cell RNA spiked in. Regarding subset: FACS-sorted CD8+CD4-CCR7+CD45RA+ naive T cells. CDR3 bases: TGTGCCAGCCGTGAGGTGGGCAATCAGCCCCAGCATTTT. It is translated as CASREVGNQPQHF.